Below, 10 T cell receptor beta chains from the same sample are listed, as sequenced in a study of T cell repertoires in cytomegalovirus infection (dated by TCRdb to the late 2010s). The listed sequencing device is Illumina HiSeq 1500. The public reads were reprocessed in TCRdb via fastp at Q25 and MiXCR, keeping in-frame beta chains. Duplicate CDR3 protein sequences are folded into a single record with the most common DNA and genes. Here the sample has some 220,000 distinct CDR3 sequences; 9% to 15% occur a single time. The ten largest clones take up around 1.6% of the sample. The sequenced material came from PBMCs. These receptors were obtained from a human donor in good health (CMV status not recorded). Some clones in this sample may be carry-over from other donors' samples.

This clonotype was found many times. The chain links TRBV7-2 to TRBJ2-7; 11 nucleotides agree with TRBD2. Per the germline V gene, CDR1 is SGHTA and CDR2 is FQGNSA. Trimming took 0 bases from V and 3 from J; bases not matched to a gene: 1. The CDR3 totals 15 residues. The CDR3 is CASSLAGLADYEQYF. CDR3 DNA: TGTGCCAGCAGCTTAGCGGGACTAGCGGACTACGAGCAGTACTTC.

The sample holds one count of this clonotype. This sequence joins TRBV20-1 and TRBJ2-4, with a possible D match to TRBD1 (5 bases). Germline assignment: CDR1 DFQATT and CDR2 SNEGSKA (reference sequence). Trimming took off 6 bases at V and 7 bases at J, with 22 bases between the two ends. The CDR3 spans 15 residues. The CDR3 reads CSAEPSTGASNIQYF. Here the CDR3 DNA reads TGCAGTGCCGAGCCCAGCACTGGGGCAAGTAACATTCAGTACTTC.

This clonotype was observed at least ten times. The chain has TRBV5-5 and TRBJ1-2; D is perhaps TRBD1 (6 bases). The germline gives CDR1 SGHKS, CDR2 YYEKEE (reference sequence). V was clipped by 4 bases and J by 2 bases, with 12 bases between them. The CDR3 consists of 14 residues. The CDR3 coding sequence is TGTGCCAGCAGCCCGGAAGGGGGAAACTATGGCTACACCTTC. The encoded protein is CASSPEGGNYGYTF. The whole variable domain, remainder taken from reference TRBV5-5 and TRBJ1-2, is DAGVTQSPTHLIKTRGQQVTLRCSPISGHKSVSWYQQVLGQGPQFIFQYYEKEERGRGNFPDRFSARQFPNYSSELNVNALLLGDSALYLCASSPEGGNYGYTFGSGTRLTVV.

V usage is TRBV20-1 and J usage is TRBJ2-1; TRBD2 matches 10 bases. The trim removed 0 bases at V and 5 bases at J, leaving 10 bases unmatched. Germline lookup yields CDR1 DFQATT and CDR2 SNEGSKA (reference sequence). This CDR3 is built from 17 residues. CDR3 loop: CSARDSGPSGSDNEQFF. The CDR3 DNA reads as TGCAGTGCTAGAGATTCAGGGCCTAGCGGGAGCGACAATGAGCAGTTCTTC.

This clonotype came up a few times. J is TRBJ2-2 and V is TRBV19; 9 bases are a match to TRBD1. Germline CDR1 LNHDA, CDR2 SQIVND (reference sequence). This CDR3 region has 16 residues. Trimming at V came to 6 bases and at J to 2 bases, leaving 7 bases not matched to a gene. For the CDR3, the DNA is TGTGCCAGTAGCCTGAACAGGGGGCCTAACACCGGGGAGCTGTTTTTT. This translates into CASSLNRGPNTGELFF.

This clonotype was seen many times. J is TRBJ2-5 and V is TRBV24-1; no clear D. Germline loops: CDR1 KGHDR, CDR2 SFDVKD. The CDR3 extends over 12 amino acids. V was clipped by 1 base and J by 5 bases, with 4 bases between them. CDR3 protein: CATSDLGETQYF. Here the CDR3 DNA reads TGTGCCACCAGTGATTTAGGGGAGACCCAGTACTTC.

This clonotype appeared many times. The chain joins TRBV6-1 to TRBJ2-7; D perhaps matches TRBD1 (7 bases). The CDR3 runs 15 residues. With 3 bases removed from V and 6 bases from J, the gap between germline ends came to 18 bases. Looked up from germline, CDR1 is MNHNS and CDR2 is SASEGT. The CDR3 protein is CASSERGGGGGEQYF. The CDR3 DNA reads TGTGCCAGCAGTGAGCGAGGGGGCGGAGGGGGCGAGCAGTACTTC.

This clonotype was detected a few times. Here the CDR3 DNA reads TGTGCCAGCAGCCGACATATGAACACTGAAGCTTTCTTT. Translation: CASSRHMNTEAFF. The chain recombines TRBV12-3 or TRBV12-4 with TRBJ1-1; D is unresolved. V lost 6 bases, J lost 0 bases, and 8 bases lay in between. This CDR3 is built from 13 residues.

The chain uses TRBV19 and TRBJ1-4; D uncertain. Trimming took off 3 bases at V and 5 bases at J, with 10 bases between the two ends. Germline V lookup: CDR1 LNHDA, CDR2 SQIVND (reference sequence). CDR3 length: 14 amino acids. CDR3 DNA sequence: TGTGCCAGTAGTATGAGCGGGCCCAATGAAAAACTGTTTTTT. This gives the protein CASSMSGPNEKLFF.

This clonotype was picked up many times. The chain uses TRBV4-3 and TRBJ1-2; D not resolved. V lost 0 bases to trimming and J lost 2 bases, with 13 bases between them. The CDR3 length is 16 residues. CDR1 and CDR2 (germline): LGHNA, YSLEER. CDR3 amino acids: CASSQDSQEPNYGYTF. CDR3 bases: TGCGCCAGCAGCCAAGATTCGCAGGAGCCCAACTATGGCTACACCTTC.